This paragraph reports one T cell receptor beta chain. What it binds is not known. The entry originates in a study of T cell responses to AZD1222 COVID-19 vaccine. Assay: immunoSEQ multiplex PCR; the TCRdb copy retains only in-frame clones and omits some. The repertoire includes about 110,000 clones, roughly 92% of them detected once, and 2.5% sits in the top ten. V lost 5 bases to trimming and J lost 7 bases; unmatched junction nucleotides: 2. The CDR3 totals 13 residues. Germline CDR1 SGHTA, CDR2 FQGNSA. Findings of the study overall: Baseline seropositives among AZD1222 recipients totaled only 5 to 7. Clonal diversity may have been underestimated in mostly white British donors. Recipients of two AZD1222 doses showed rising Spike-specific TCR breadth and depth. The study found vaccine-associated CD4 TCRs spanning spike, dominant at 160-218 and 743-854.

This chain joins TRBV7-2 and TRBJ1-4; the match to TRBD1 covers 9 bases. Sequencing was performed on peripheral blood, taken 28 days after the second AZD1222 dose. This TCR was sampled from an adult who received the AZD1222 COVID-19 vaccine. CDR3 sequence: CASSMTGGEKLFF. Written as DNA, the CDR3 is TGTGCCAGCAGCATGACAGGGGGTGAAAAACTGTTTTTT.